Below, one TCR beta chain is given with its context. Its specificity is not known. The sample belongs to a study of T cell responses to AZD1222 COVID-19 vaccine. Whole-study findings and limits: CD4 TCRs associated with vaccination spanned spike, dominating at 160-218 and 743-854.

Trimming cost V 5 bases and J 1 base; bases outside gene matches: 8. The V gene's germline CDR1 is LGHDT and CDR2 YNNKEL (reference sequence). CDR3 length equals 15 residues. Produced via immunoSEQ multiplex PCR; TCRdb's table is partial and in-frame only. The table includes about 97,000 clones, roughly 90% detected once. The TCR sequence derives from an adult in good health. The specimen was peripheral blood, collected on day 0 of AZD1222 vaccination. V gene TRBV3-1 (or the pseudogene TRBV3-2) combines with J gene TRBJ2-7; TRBD2 matches 7 bases. CDR3 protein: CASSLERGGSYEQYF. Written as DNA, the CDR3 is TGTGCCAGCAGCTTAGAGCGGGGTGGATCCTACGAGCAGTACTTC.